The present T cell receptor (beta chain) was sequenced within a study of blood T cells in healthy people across ages. Study outcomes and limitations: Percentage of naive T cells showed a strong correlation with TCR beta diversity. A greater number of naive CD4+ cells and higher diversity distinguished long-lived donors from aged donors.

Germline lookup yields CDR1 KGHSH and CDR2 LQKENI. V was shortened by 7 bases and J by 0 bases, with 8 bases between the two germline ends. The CDR3 length is 13 residues. Using a J-beta primer mix together with a sample-barcoded 5' primer, a second PCR was run for roughly 6 to 12 cycles. TCRdb recomputed calls from the 5' RACE reads with MiXCR, one row per CDR3 protein. The sample records about 1.4 million distinct CDR3 sequences, approximately 59% being singletons. Comments on this clonotype: Its antigen is not known.

Each sample had at least 6 million PBMCs isolated. This sequence originates from a young man in good health. V gene TRBV18 combines with J gene TRBJ2-3; D unresolved. Specimen: blood. The CDR3 region has the DNA TGTGCCAGCTTCCCACCTAGCACAGATACGCAGTATTTT. Translated, it gives CASFPPSTDTQYF.